The 20 T cell receptor beta chains below all came from one sample that was sequenced in a study of cytomegalovirus exposure and HLA in healthy donors. This PCR relied on a set of 60 Vbeta primers and 13 Jbeta primers. This table comes from immunoSEQ multiplex PCR, and its TCRdb copy is limited to in-frame clones, with some not included. Of about 110,000 clones in the sample, about 80% were seen once. Sequenced material: PBMCs. Every receptor here comes from a woman between 55 and 75 years old in good health and CMV-seropositive.

The V and J genes are TRBV6-1 and TRBJ1-3; D might be TRBD1 (5 bases). The CDR3 has 17 amino acids. In germline, CDR1 is MNHNS, CDR2 SASEGT. Trimming took off 2 bases at V and 4 bases at J, with 18 bases between the two ends. The CDR3 loop is CASSESHSGMWGNTIYF. The DNA of the CDR3 is TGTGCCAGCAGTGAATCCCACTCAGGGATGTGGGGAAACACCATATATTTT.

This chain joins TRBV6-5 and TRBJ1-2; TRBD1 matches 10 bases. Trimming at V came to 0 bases and at J to 4 bases, leaving 5 bases not matched to a gene. The CDR3 length is 16 residues. CDR1 and CDR2 (germline): MNHEY, SVGAGI. The CDR3 region is CASSYSLGQGVYGYTF. As DNA, the CDR3 is TGTGCCAGCAGTTACTCCCTAGGACAGGGGGTCTATGGCTACACCTTC.

This clone came up once. The junction departs from germline at one end; a sequencing error may be responsible. The J gene is TRBJ2-7, the V gene TRBV7-9, with D maybe TRBD1 (5 bases). The CDR3 loop spans 12 amino acids. CDR1 SEHNR and CDR2 FQNEAQ come from the germline V gene (reference sequence). The DNA of the CDR3 is TGTTCCAGCAGCTCGGACAAATACGAGCAGTACTTC. It encodes CSSSSDKYEQYF.

A few counts support this clone. The J gene is TRBJ1-1, the V gene TRBV14; D gene uncertain. The CDR3 consists of 13 residues. The V gene lost 3 bases and the J gene lost 5 bases, with 10 bases spanning the gap. The V gene's germline CDR1 is SGHDN and CDR2 FVKESK. The CDR3: CASSQGLSTEAFF. CDR3 DNA: TGTGCCAGCAGCCAGGGCCTCTCGACTGAAGCTTTCTTT.

The rearrangement joins TRBV19 to TRBJ2-2; D remains unclear. Germline V gene sequence: CDR1 LNHDA, CDR2 SQIVND (reference sequence). Trimming pared 5 bases from V and 2 bases from J, leaving 12 bases between. This CDR3 contains 15 residues. The CDR3: CASSYGSLNTGELFF. CDR3 coding DNA: TGTGCCAGTAGTTACGGGTCGCTTAACACCGGGGAGCTGTTTTTT.

The chain employs TRBV6-1 and TRBJ2-3; the match to TRBD2 covers 10 bases. Germline loops: CDR1 MNHNS, CDR2 SASEGT. J was trimmed by 7 bases and V by 1 base; bases with no gene match: 11. The CDR3 sequence is 17 residues long. This chain's CDR3 is CASSEEVIAGGGNTQYF. The CDR3 nucleotides are TGTGCCAGCAGTGAAGAAGTGATAGCGGGAGGAGGCAATACGCAGTATTTT.

This clone was counted only a few times. The CDR3 is CAWSVRPGLYEKLFF. The CDR3 DNA reads as TGTGCCTGGAGTGTACGTCCAGGGCTGTACGAAAAACTGTTTTTT. This sequence joins TRBV30 and TRBJ1-4, with D tentatively TRBD1 (5 bases). This CDR3 has 15 residues. Germline loops: CDR1 GTSNPN, CDR2 SVGIG (reference sequence). The V end was cut by 0 bases, the J end by 8 bases, with 16 bases between.

V gene TRBV4-2 combines with J gene TRBJ2-7, with 11 positions matching TRBD1. CDR1 and CDR2 from the germline V gene are LGHNA and YNFKEQ. This CDR3 has 18 residues. J gave up 1 base and V 1 base, and 9 bases lay outside the gene matches. CDR3 in amino acids: CASSQVGGGTGGSYEQYF. The CDR3 DNA is TGTGCCAGCAGCCAAGTAGGAGGAGGGACAGGGGGTTCCTACGAGCAGTACTTC.

V is TRBV11-2 and J is TRBJ2-5; a weak D match, TRBD1 (6 bases). Germline assignment: CDR1 SGHAT and CDR2 FQNNGV. The CDR3 runs to 15 residues. V was cut by 2 bases and J by 4 bases, with 14 bases left in between. The CDR3 here is CASSLTRQVGETQYF. The CDR3 DNA follows: TGTGCCAGCAGCTTAACCCGACAGGTTGGAGAGACCCAGTACTTC.

The chain has TRBV11-3 and TRBJ2-1, with 8 bases identical to TRBD2. The CDR3 sequence is 15 residues long. Germline trimming cut 6 bases from V and 9 bases from J; bases unmatched to any gene: 13. Germline CDR1 and CDR2: SGHNT and YENEEA. For the CDR3, the DNA is TGTGCCAGCAGGGTAAGCGGGAGTCGACCAAGTGAGCAGTTCTTC. Its protein product is CASRVSGSRPSEQFF.

The rearrangement links TRBV5-1 to TRBJ1-5, with D maybe TRBD1 (5 bases). Germline-derived CDR1 and CDR2 are SGHRS and YFSETQ. There are 14 residues in the CDR3. V gave up 5 bases and J gave up 0 bases, with 9 bases separating them. Written as DNA, the CDR3 is TGCGCCAGCAGTCCAGGGTTTAGCAATCAGCCCCAGCATTTT. This gives the protein CASSPGFSNQPQHF.

This clone showed up just a few times. The chain joins TRBV2 to TRBJ1-5; D gene unclear. The CDR3 has 14 residues. Trimming pared 6 bases from V and 6 bases from J, leaving 15 bases between. The germline V gene encodes CDR1 SNHLY and CDR2 FYNNEI. CDR3 region: CASRASLSGQPQHF. The CDR3 nucleotides are TGTGCCAGCAGGGCCAGCCTCTCGGGTCAGCCCCAGCATTTT.

This chain links TRBV18 with TRBJ1-2; tentatively, D is TRBD1 (6 bases). V was clipped by 5 bases and J by 7 bases, with 17 bases between them. The CDR3 is 14 residues long. Germline CDR1 and CDR2: KGHSH and LQKENI. This CDR3 reads CASSSVWGPGGYTF. The CDR3 nucleotides are TGTGCCAGCTCAAGTGTGTGGGGGCCGGGTGGCTACACCTTC.

This rearrangement joins TRBV28 to TRBJ1-2, with 8 bases fitting TRBD1. After removal of 5 bases from V and 5 bases from J, the junction contained 7 bases not matched to a gene. The CDR3 has 14 amino acids. In germline, CDR1 is MDHEN, CDR2 SYDVKM. The CDR3 sequence is CASSTGTGRYGYTF. CDR3 in DNA: TGTGCCAGCAGTACCGGGACAGGACGATATGGCTACACCTTC.

This chain connects TRBV19 to TRBJ1-2, with TRBD1 identical over 11 bases. The V segment lost 7 bases and the J segment 4 bases; nucleotides outside the gene matches: 8. The germline V gene has CDR1 LNHDA and CDR2 SQIVND (reference sequence). CDR3 length equals 15 residues. CDR3 sequence: CASTSPGQGVYGYTF. The CDR3 DNA is TGTGCCAGTACCTCCCCGGGACAGGGGGTCTATGGCTACACCTTC. The full variable domain, rest sourced from reference TRBV19 and TRBJ1-2, is DGGITQSPKYLFRKEGQNVTLSCEQNLNHDAMYWYRQDPGQGLRLIYYSQIVNDFQKGDIAEGYSVSREKKESFPLTVTSAQKNPTAFYLCASTSPGQGVYGYTFGSGTRLTVV.

The CDR3 here is CASPRNGGTDTQYF. The CDR3 region has the DNA TGTGCCAGCCCCCGTAACGGTGGCACAGATACGCAGTATTTT. The chain has TRBV18 and TRBJ2-3; D not certain. CDR1 and CDR2 from the germline V gene are KGHSH and LQKENI. Trimming cost V 8 bases and J 1 base, with 13 bases left between them. The CDR3 extends over 14 amino acids.

The V and J genes are TRBV18 and TRBJ2-7; 7 bases fit TRBD1. The CDR3 consists of 14 residues. The germline CDR1 and CDR2 sequences are KGHSH and LQKENI. V was pared by 0 bases and J by 4 bases, with 3 bases of the junction left unmatched. In nucleotides, the CDR3 is TGTGCCAGCTCACCACCGACAGGGAAGTACGAGCAGTACTTC. It is translated as CASSPPTGKYEQYF.

The chain carries TRBV6-1 and TRBJ2-2; 8 nucleotides align to TRBD1. The V segment lost 7 bases and the J segment 1 base; nucleotides outside the gene matches: 5. This CDR3 comprises 15 residues. Germline V gene lookup returns CDR1 MNHNS and CDR2 SASEGT. CDR3 region: CASINGQGNTGELFF. The CDR3, as DNA: TGTGCCAGCATTAACGGACAGGGGAACACCGGGGAGCTGTTTTTT.

This chain links TRBV5-1 with TRBJ1-1, with TRBD1 matching over 8 bases. The CDR3 runs 14 residues. J gave up 4 bases and V 3 bases, and 5 bases lay outside the gene matches. Germline CDR1 SGHRS, CDR2 YFSETQ. DNA of the CDR3: TGCGCCAGCAGCTCAGGGGGCGCCGGCACTGAAGCTTTCTTT. Translated: CASSSGGAGTEAFF.

The chain links TRBV6-5 to TRBJ1-1; no definite D call. V lost 1 base and J lost 0, with 12 bases in between. Germline CDR1 is MNHEY and CDR2 is SVGAGI. This CDR3 is built from 16 residues. This CDR3 reads CASSYYGRMMNTEAFF. CDR3 bases: TGTGCCAGCAGTTACTATGGCAGAATGATGAACACTGAAGCTTTCTTT.